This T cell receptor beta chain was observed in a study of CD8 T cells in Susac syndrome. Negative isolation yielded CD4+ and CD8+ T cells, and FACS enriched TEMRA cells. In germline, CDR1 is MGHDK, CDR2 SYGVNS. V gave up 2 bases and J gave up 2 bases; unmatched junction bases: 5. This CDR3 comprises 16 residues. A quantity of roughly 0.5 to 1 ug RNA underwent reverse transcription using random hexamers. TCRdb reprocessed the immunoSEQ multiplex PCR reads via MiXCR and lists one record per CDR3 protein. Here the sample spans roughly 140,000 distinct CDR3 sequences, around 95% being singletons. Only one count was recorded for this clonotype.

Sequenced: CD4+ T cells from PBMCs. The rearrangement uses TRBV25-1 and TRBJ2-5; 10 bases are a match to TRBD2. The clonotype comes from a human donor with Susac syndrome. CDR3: CASSEPGTSVQETQYF. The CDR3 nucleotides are TGTGCCAGCAGTGAACCCGGGACTAGCGTACAAGAGACCCAGTACTTC.